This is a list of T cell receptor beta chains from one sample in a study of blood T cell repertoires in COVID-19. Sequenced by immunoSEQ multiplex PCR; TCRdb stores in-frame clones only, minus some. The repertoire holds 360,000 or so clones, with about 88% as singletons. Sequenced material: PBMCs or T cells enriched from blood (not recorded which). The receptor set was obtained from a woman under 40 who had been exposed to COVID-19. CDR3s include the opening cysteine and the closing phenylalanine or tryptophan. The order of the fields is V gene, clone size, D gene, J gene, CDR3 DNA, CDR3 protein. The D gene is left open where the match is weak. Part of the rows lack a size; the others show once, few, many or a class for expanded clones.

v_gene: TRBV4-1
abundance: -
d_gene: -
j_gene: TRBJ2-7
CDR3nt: TGCGCCAGCAGCCCCTCCGGGACACCCTCCTACGAGCAGTACTTC
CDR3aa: CASSPSGTPSYEQYF

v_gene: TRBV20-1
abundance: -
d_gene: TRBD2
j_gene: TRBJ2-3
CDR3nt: TGCAGTGCCCTAGCGGCAGATACGCAGTATTTT
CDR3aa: CSALAADTQYF

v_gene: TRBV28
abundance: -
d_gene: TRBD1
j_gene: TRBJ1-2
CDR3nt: TGTGCCAGCAGTACACAGGGGGGAGGGAACTATGGCTACACCTTC
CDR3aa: CASSTQGGGNYGYTF

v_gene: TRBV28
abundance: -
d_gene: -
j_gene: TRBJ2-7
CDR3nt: TGTGCCAGCATCTCCCCAGGGGCCCGGCATGGCTACGAGCAGTACTTC
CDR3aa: CASISPGARHGYEQYF

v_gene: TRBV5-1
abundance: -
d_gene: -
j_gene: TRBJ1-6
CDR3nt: TGCGCCAGCAGCTTGGTTAGCCTGGATTCACCCCTCCACTTT
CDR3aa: CASSLVSLDSPLHF

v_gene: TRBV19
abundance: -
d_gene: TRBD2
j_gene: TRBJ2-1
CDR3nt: TGTGCCAGTAGTATAGGACTAGCGGGAGGAGGGAAGTACAATGAGCAGTTCTTC
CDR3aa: CASSIGLAGGGKYNEQFF

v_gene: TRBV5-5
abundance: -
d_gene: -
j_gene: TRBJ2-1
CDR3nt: TGTGCCAGCAGCCCGATCGACCCCGCCGGGGGGCAGTTCTTC
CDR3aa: CASSPIDPAGGQFF

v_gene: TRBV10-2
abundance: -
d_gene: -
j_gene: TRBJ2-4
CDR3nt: TGCGCCAGCAGGGAGGGGCCGTGGGACATTCAGTACTTC
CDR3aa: CASREGPWDIQYF

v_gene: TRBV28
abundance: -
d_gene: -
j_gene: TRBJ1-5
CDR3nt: TGTGCCAGCAGTTTAAACCCCTCTGAGGGTCAGCCCCAGCATTTT
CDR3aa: CASSLNPSEGQPQHF

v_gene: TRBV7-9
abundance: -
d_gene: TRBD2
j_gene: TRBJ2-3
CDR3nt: TGTGCCAGCAGCCCGGGGGCTAGCGGGGTGACAGATACGCAGTATTTT
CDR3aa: CASSPGASGVTDTQYF

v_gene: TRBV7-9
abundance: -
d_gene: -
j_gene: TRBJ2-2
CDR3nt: TGTGCCAGCAGCTTGCAGGGCTCCCAGCCCGGGGAGCTGTTTTTT
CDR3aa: CASSLQGSQPGELFF

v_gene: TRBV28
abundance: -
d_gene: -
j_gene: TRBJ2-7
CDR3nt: TGTGCCAGCAGTTTGGGGCAGATCGACGAGCAGTACTTC
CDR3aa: CASSLGQIDEQYF

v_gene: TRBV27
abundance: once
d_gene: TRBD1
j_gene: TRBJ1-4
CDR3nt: TGTGCCAGCAGTCGACAGGGTTCTAATGAAAAACTGTTTTTT
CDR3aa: CASSRQGSNEKLFF

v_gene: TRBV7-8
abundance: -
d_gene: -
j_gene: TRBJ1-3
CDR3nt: TGTGCCAGCAGCCCCCAAGCGGCCCACTCTGGAAACACCATATATTTT
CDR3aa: CASSPQAAHSGNTIYF

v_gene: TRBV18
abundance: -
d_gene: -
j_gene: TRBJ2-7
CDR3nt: TGTGCCAGCTCAACAGGAAGCTCCTACGAGCAGTACTTC
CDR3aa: CASSTGSSYEQYF

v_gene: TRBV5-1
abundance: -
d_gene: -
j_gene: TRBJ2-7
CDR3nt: TGCGCCAGCAGCACCCGGGGTCCGCTTTACGAGCAGTACTTC
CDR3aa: CASSTRGPLYEQYF

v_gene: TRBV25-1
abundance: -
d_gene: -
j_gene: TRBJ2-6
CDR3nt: TGTGCCAGCAGTGACAGGGCCAGCTCTGGGGCCAACGTCCTGACTTTC
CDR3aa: CASSDRASSGANVLTF

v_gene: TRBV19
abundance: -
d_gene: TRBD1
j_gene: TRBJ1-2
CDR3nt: TGTGCCAGTAGACAGGGGGCGAGGGAAACCACTAGCTATGGCTACACCTTC
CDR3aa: CASRQGARETTSYGYTF

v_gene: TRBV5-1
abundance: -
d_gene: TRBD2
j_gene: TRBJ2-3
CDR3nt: TGCGCCAGCAGCTTGGCCTTAGCGGGAGGAACAGATACGCAGTATTTT
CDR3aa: CASSLALAGGTDTQYF

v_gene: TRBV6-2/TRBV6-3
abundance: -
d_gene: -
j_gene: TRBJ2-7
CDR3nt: TGTGCCAGCAGTTGGGGAGATCTCCCGGAGCAGTACTTC
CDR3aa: CASSWGDLPEQYF

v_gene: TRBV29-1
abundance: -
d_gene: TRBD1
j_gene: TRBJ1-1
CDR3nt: TGCAGCGTTACAGGGGGGGTAGGTAACACTGAAGCTTTCTTT
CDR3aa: CSVTGGVGNTEAFF

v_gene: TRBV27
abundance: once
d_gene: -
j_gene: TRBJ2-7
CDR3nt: TGTGCCAGCAGTTTCTCGTTCGGTAGCAGCTACGAGCAGTACTTC
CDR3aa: CASSFSFGSSYEQYF

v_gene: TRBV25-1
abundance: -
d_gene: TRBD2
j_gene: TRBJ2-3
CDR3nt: TGTGCCAGCAGTGAGGGCCTAGCGGGAGGGCCGGGTACGCAGTATTTT
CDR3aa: CASSEGLAGGPGTQYF

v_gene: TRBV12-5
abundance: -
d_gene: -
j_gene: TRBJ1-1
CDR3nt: TGTGCTAGTGGTCCGCGGGTGGGCCCAATGAACACTGAAGCTTTCTTT
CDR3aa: CASGPRVGPMNTEAFF

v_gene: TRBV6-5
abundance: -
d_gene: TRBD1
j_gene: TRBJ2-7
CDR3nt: TGTGCCAGCAGTAGCGGACAGGGGGAGAACTACGAGCAGTACTTC
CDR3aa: CASSSGQGENYEQYF

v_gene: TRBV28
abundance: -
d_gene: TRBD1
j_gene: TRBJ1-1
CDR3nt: TGTGCCAGCACCGTAACCGGGACAGGCGGAGCTTTCTTT
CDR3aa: CASTVTGTGGAFF

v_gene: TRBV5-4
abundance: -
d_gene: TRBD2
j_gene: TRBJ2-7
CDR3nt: TGTGCCAGCAGCGAAAAAGCGGGAAATAGCGACGAGCAGTACTTC
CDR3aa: CASSEKAGNSDEQYF

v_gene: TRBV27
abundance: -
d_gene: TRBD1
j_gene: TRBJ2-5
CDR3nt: TGTGCCAGCAGTCCCCGAGGGGGCCTACAAGAGACCCAGTACTTC
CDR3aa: CASSPRGGLQETQYF

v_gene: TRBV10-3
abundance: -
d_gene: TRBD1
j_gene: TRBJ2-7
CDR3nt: TGTGCCATCAGTGAGTCGCAGATAGACAGGGACAAGAACGAGCAGTACTTC
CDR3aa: CAISESQIDRDKNEQYF

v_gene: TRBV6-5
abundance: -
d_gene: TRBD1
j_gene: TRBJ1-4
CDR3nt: TGTGCCAGCAGGGGACAGGGACTCAATGAAAAACTGTTTTTT
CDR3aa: CASRGQGLNEKLFF

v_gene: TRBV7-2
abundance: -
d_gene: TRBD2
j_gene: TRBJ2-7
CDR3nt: TGTGCCAGCAGTTCCAATTGGGAAACAGCGGGAGGGACCTACGAGCAGTACTTC
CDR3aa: CASSSNWETAGGTYEQYF

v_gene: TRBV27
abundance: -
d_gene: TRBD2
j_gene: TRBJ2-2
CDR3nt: TGTGCCAGCACCGGGACTAGCGGGACCGGGGAGCTGTTTTTT
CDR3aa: CASTGTSGTGELFF

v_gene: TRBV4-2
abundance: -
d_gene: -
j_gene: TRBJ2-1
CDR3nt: TGTGCCAGCAGCCAAGATTGGGCCTCCTACAATGAGCAGTTCTTC
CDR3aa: CASSQDWASYNEQFF

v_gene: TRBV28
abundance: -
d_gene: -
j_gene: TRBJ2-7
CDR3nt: TGTGCCAGCAGCGATGCAGGGCCCTACGAGCAGTACTTC
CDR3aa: CASSDAGPYEQYF

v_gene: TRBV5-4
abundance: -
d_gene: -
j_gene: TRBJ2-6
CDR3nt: TGTGCCAGCAGCTTGGCCGGCGAGGGTAGCTCTGGGGCCAACGTCCTGACTTTC
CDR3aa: CASSLAGEGSSGANVLTF

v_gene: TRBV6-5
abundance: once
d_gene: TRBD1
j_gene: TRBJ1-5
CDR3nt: TGTGCCAGCAGGGCTGCAGGGGGACGCAATCAGCCCCAGCATTTT
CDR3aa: CASRAAGGRNQPQHF

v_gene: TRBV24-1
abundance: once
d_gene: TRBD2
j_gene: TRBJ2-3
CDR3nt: TGTGCCACCAGTGATTCGGGACTAGACACGCAGTATTTT
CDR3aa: CATSDSGLDTQYF

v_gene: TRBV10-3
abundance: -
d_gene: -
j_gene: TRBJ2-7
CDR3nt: TGTGCCATCAGCAGTGGTTCGGAGCAGTACTTC
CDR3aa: CAISSGSEQYF

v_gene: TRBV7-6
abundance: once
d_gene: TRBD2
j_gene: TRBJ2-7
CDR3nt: TGTGCCAGCAGTCGCAGGACTAGCGGGTCCTACGAGCAGTACTTC
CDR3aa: CASSRRTSGSYEQYF

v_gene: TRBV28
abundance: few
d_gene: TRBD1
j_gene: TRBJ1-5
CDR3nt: TGTGCCAGCAGGAAGACAGGGGATTTGAATCAGCCCCAGCATTTT
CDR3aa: CASRKTGDLNQPQHF

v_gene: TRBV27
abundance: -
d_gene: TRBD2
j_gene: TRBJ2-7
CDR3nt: TGTGCCAGCAGTCCGTCGACTAGCGGAGACTCCTACGAGCAGTACTTC
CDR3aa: CASSPSTSGDSYEQYF

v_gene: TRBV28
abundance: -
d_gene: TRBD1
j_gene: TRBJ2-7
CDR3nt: TGTGCCAGCAGAACCCGGGGGCAGGGGGCGGAGGAGCAGTACTTC
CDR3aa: CASRTRGQGAEEQYF

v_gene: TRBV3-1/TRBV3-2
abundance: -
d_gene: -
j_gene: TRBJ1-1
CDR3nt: TGTGCCAGCAGCCAAGATCGGAGCCCCGGAGGTACTGAAGCTTTCTTT
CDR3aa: CASSQDRSPGGTEAFF